The 31 T cell receptor beta chains in this list originate from one sample, sequenced in a study of T-cell reconstitution after alpha-beta-depleted transplantation in children. A library of TCRbeta sequences, prepared with unique molecular identifiers, was generated. TCRdb re-called the PCR reads through MiXCR, storing one row per CDR3 protein. The sample includes roughly 200,000 distinct CDR3 sequences, approximately 9% of them seen just once. Source: PBMCs from the stem cell graft donor, taken from the stem cell graft. All receptors come from a human donor who donated a stem cell graft to a child with acute lymphoblastic leukemia.

This clonotype was seen a handful of times. This CDR3 is CASSLASDQETQYF. The CDR3 DNA reads as TGCGCCAGCAGCTTGGCGTCGGACCAAGAGACCCAGTACTTC. This chain connects TRBV5-1 to TRBJ2-5, with D unclear. The CDR3 spans 14 residues. From germline, CDR1 is SGHRS and CDR2 YFSETQ. Deletions cut 0 bases from V and 0 bases from J, with 6 bases between.

This clonotype was detected a few times. This chain joins TRBV5-1 and TRBJ1-1, with 9 positions matching TRBD1. The germline V gene has CDR1 SGHRS and CDR2 YFSETQ. This CDR3 region has 12 residues. V gave up 2 bases and J gave up 8 bases; unmatched junction bases: 1. The CDR3 is CASSLGTGEAFF. Here the CDR3 DNA reads TGCGCCAGCAGCTTAGGGACAGGGGAAGCTTTCTTT.

This clonotype was picked up many times. This chain links TRBV7-9 with TRBJ1-2; a possible D gene is TRBD1 (5 bases). The V gene lost 5 bases and the J gene lost 4 bases, with 17 bases spanning the gap. Germline V lookup: CDR1 SEHNR, CDR2 FQNEAQ (reference sequence). This CDR3 is 15 amino acids long. The CDR3 reads CASSQPGPEAYGYTF. In DNA, the CDR3 is TGTGCCAGCAGCCAACCAGGGCCCGAGGCCTATGGCTACACCTTC.

This chain connects TRBV20-1 to TRBJ2-3; D may be TRBD2 (6 bases). Looked up from germline, CDR1 is DFQATT and CDR2 is SNEGSKA (reference sequence). The V end was cut by 6 bases, the J end by 7 bases, with 17 bases between. The CDR3 loop spans 13 amino acids. The CDR3 region has the DNA TGCAGTGCAAGGACTATCGGCGTGTATACGCAGTATTTT. Translating it yields CSARTIGVYTQYF.

This clonotype was picked up a small number of times. V usage is TRBV6-2 or TRBV6-3 and J usage is TRBJ2-1; 13 bases align to TRBD2. The trim removed 5 bases at V and 3 bases at J, leaving 10 bases unmatched. The CDR3 extends over 18 amino acids. Germline assignment: CDR1 MNHEY and CDR2 SVGEGT. The CDR3 here is CASSITSGGGTNYNEQFF. The CDR3 nucleotides read TGTGCCAGCAGTATAACTAGCGGGGGGGGGACTAACTACAATGAGCAGTTCTTC.

V usage is TRBV27 and J usage is TRBJ2-7; tentatively, D is TRBD1 (5 bases). Trimming shortened V by 1 base and J by 4 bases, and 14 bases separated the two germline ends. This CDR3 has 15 amino acids. Germline lookup yields CDR1 MNHEY and CDR2 SMNVEV (reference sequence). The CDR3 nucleotides read TGTGCCAGCAGTTTATATCAGGGTGGGGCTTACGAGCAGTACTTC. Encoded protein: CASSLYQGGAYEQYF.

The chain has TRBV11-2 and TRBJ2-1, with unresolved D. This CDR3 region has 10 residues. Germline CDR1 reads SGHAT; CDR2 reads FQNNGV. The V and J ends lost 8 bases and 7 bases respectively, with 6 bases between them. In DNA, the CDR3 is TGTGCCAGCGGAAGGAATGAGCAGTTCTTC. Its translation: CASGRNEQFF.

This clonotype was seen a handful of times. The gene calls are TRBV20-1 and TRBJ2-5; 7 positions match TRBD1. CDR3 size: 14 residues. CDR1 is DFQATT, CDR2 SNEGSKA, per germline (reference sequence). Germline trimming cut 5 bases from V and 2 bases from J; bases unmatched to any gene: 8. The CDR3 nucleotides are TGCAGTGCTCCGCCCAGACAGGGACAAGAGACCCAGTACTTC. This gives the protein CSAPPRQGQETQYF.

This clonotype was seen only a few times. The chain joins TRBV12-3 or TRBV12-4 to TRBJ2-4, with 12 nucleotides matching TRBD2. The length of the CDR3 is 15 residues. J gave up 6 bases and V 5 bases, and 5 bases lay outside the gene matches. CDR3 in amino acids: CASSGASGGANIQYF. The CDR3 nucleotides are TGTGCCAGCAGTGGGGCTAGCGGGGGGGCAAACATTCAGTACTTC.

This clonotype was found many times. The chain combines TRBV4-1 with TRBJ2-3; no reliable D call. V gave up 0 bases and J gave up 0 bases, with 13 bases separating them. The germline V gene has CDR1 MGHRA and CDR2 YSYEKL. This CDR3 comprises 17 residues. CDR3 sequence reads: CASSQELEAMSTDTQYF. The CDR3 nucleotides read TGCGCCAGCAGCCAAGAGTTAGAGGCGATGAGCACAGATACGCAGTATTTT.

The J gene is TRBJ2-3, the V gene TRBV18; possibly TRBD1 for D (5 bases). The V end was cut by 3 bases, the J end by 0 bases, with 10 bases between. Germline V gene sequence: CDR1 KGHSH, CDR2 LQKENI. CDR3 length equals 15 residues. CDR3 nucleotide sequence: TGTGCCAGCTCACCGACAGTGATTAGCACAGATACGCAGTATTTT. It codes for CASSPTVISTDTQYF.

The chain uses TRBV4-2 and TRBJ1-2, with D possibly matching TRBD1 (6 bases). Germline CDR1 and CDR2: LGHNA and YNFKEQ. There are 15 residues in the CDR3. V shed 7 bases and J shed 2 bases, with 17 bases lying between them. The CDR3 reads CASTPGGGLNYGYTF. CDR3 coding DNA: TGTGCCAGCACGCCGGGGGGGGGCCTAAACTATGGCTACACCTTC.

This clonotype occurred a few times. This chain uses TRBV11-2 with TRBJ1-6; 7 bases are shared with TRBD1. Trimming cost V 5 bases and J 9 bases; bases outside gene matches: 22. The length of the CDR3 is 19 residues. The germline V gene has CDR1 SGHAT and CDR2 FQNNGV. CDR3 sequence reads: CASSPRDSSSGDLPSPLHF. The DNA of the CDR3 is TGTGCCAGCAGCCCAAGGGACAGCTCATCGGGGGATCTGCCTTCACCCCTCCACTTT.

This sequence joins TRBV5-6 and TRBJ1-4, with 7 bases identical to TRBD1. The CDR3 extends over 14 amino acids. Germline V gene sequence: CDR1 SGHDT, CDR2 YYEEEE. Trimming at V came to 2 bases and at J to 7 bases, leaving 5 bases not matched to a gene. Here the CDR3 DNA reads TGTGCCAGCAGCTTAAGGGGGCATGGTGAAAAACTGTTTTTT. Translating it yields CASSLRGHGEKLFF.

This clonotype was seen repeatedly, ten times or more. The genes are TRBV10-3 and TRBJ2-1, with D hard to call. V lost 4 bases and J 4 bases, leaving 8 bases between the germline ends. Germline V gene data show CDR1 as ENHRY and CDR2 as SYGVKD. The CDR3 loop spans 13 amino acids. The CDR3 sequence is CAISVRVYNEQFF. CDR3 nucleotides: TGTGCCATCAGTGTTAGGGTTTACAATGAGCAGTTCTTC.

Ten or more counts support this clonotype. This chain uses TRBV5-1 with TRBJ2-4; 10 bases are shared with TRBD1. The germline gives CDR1 SGHRS, CDR2 YFSETQ. Trimming took 2 bases from V and 9 from J; bases not matched to a gene: 5. The CDR3 consists of 14 residues. The CDR3 region has the DNA TGCGCCAGCAGCTTAGGGACAGGGGTTGGCATTCAGTACTTC. Translated: CASSLGTGVGIQYF.

This clonotype was counted ten times or more. The chain joins TRBV10-2 to TRBJ2-2, with D unresolved. The ends were cut back, 7 bases at V and 0 bases at J, with 9 bases in the middle. Germline-derived CDR1 and CDR2 are WSHSY and SAAADI. This CDR3 has 14 residues. The CDR3 sequence: CASKGHANTGELFF. In nucleotides, the CDR3 is TGCGCCAGCAAGGGTCACGCGAACACCGGGGAGCTGTTTTTT.

The chain links TRBV10-3 to TRBJ1-2; D unclear. V gave up 0 bases and J gave up 4 bases, with 9 bases separating them. The germline gives CDR1 ENHRY, CDR2 SYGVKD. CDR3 length: 14 residues. In nucleotides, the CDR3 is TGTGCCATCAGTGAGTCCGGTGACGGCTATGGCTACACCTTC. This translates into CAISESGDGYGYTF.

This chain uses TRBV11-3 with TRBJ1-1, with D perhaps matching TRBD1 (6 bases). The V gene's germline CDR1 is SGHNT and CDR2 YENEEA. Trimming shortened V by 5 bases and J by 13 bases, and 17 bases separated the two germline ends. The CDR3 is made up of 12 amino acids. The CDR3 protein is CASSPGGAEYFF. The DNA of the CDR3 is TGTGCCAGCAGCCCCGGGGGGGCAGAGTATTTCTTT. Based on the CDR3 plus reference TRBV11-3 and TRBJ1-1, the full variable domain is EAGVVQSPRYKIIEKKQPVAFWCNPISGHNTLYWYLQNLGQGPELLIRYENEEAVDDSQLPKDRFSAERLKGVDSTLKIQPAELGDSAVYLCASSPGGAEYFFGQGTRLTVV.

This clonotype has at least ten counts. This rearrangement joins TRBV5-1 to TRBJ2-7; 9 nucleotides agree with TRBD1. This CDR3 is 13 amino acids long. CDR1 is SGHRS, CDR2 YFSETQ, per germline. J gave up 5 bases and V 2 bases, and 2 bases lay outside the gene matches. In nucleotides, the CDR3 is TGCGCCAGCAGCTTTGGGACAGGGAACGAGCAGTACTTC. It codes for CASSFGTGNEQYF.

This clonotype was seen at least ten times. J is TRBJ2-5 and V is TRBV5-1; D may be TRBD2 (6 bases). Germline V gives CDR1 SGHRS, CDR2 YFSETQ. Trimming pared 0 bases from V and 0 bases from J, leaving 6 bases between. The CDR3 is 14 amino acids. For the CDR3, the DNA is TGCGCCAGCAGCTTGGCGGGAGACCAAGAGACCCAGTACTTC. It yields the protein CASSLAGDQETQYF.

V and J are TRBV14 and TRBJ1-2; D remains ambiguous. The germline V gene has CDR1 SGHDN and CDR2 FVKESK. This CDR3 region has 12 residues. V was trimmed by 6 bases and J by 0 bases, leaving 5 bases between them. The CDR3 spells CASSDTNYGYTF. The CDR3 nucleotides are TGTGCCAGCAGTGATACTAACTATGGCTACACCTTC. Filled out from reference TRBV14 and TRBJ1-2, the complete variable domain reads EAGVTQFPSHSVIEKGQTVTLRCDPISGHDNLYWYRRVMGKEIKFLLHFVKESKQDESGMPNNRFLAERTGGTYSTLKVQPAELEDSGVYFCASSDTNYGYTFGSGTRLTVV.

The J gene is TRBJ2-1, the V gene TRBV5-5; D may match TRBD1 or TRBD2 (6 bases each). CDR3 length: 15 residues. V gave up 0 bases and J gave up 7 bases, with 14 bases separating them. Germline CDR1 SGHKS, CDR2 YYEKEE (reference sequence). The CDR3 reads CASSLVDGGLNEQFF. CDR3 coding DNA: TGTGCCAGCAGCTTGGTCGACGGGGGCCTTAATGAGCAGTTCTTC.

This clonotype has just a few counts. V is TRBV30 and J is TRBJ2-4, with D perhaps matching TRBD2 (7 bases). The CDR3 consists of 12 residues. Germline assignment: CDR1 GTSNPN and CDR2 SVGIG (reference sequence). V was pared by 3 bases and J by 13 bases, with 16 bases between. In DNA, the CDR3 is TGTGCCTGGAGGGAGGGGGGGGCCCCCCAGTACTTC. It specifies CAWREGGAPQYF. Looking up the rest from reference TRBV30 and TRBJ2-4 gives the full variable domain: SQTIHQWPATLVQPVGSPLSLECTVEGTSNPNLYWYRQAAGRGLQLLFYSVGIGQISSEVPQNLSASRPQDRQFILSSKKLLLSDSGFYLCAWREGGAPQYFGAGTRLSVL.

In this sample, this clonotype turned up a few times. The gene calls are TRBV3-1 and TRBJ2-7; D uncertain. CDR1 is LGHDT, CDR2 YNNKEL, per germline (reference sequence). V was trimmed by 0 bases and J by 5 bases, leaving 8 bases between them. The CDR3 consists of 13 residues. CDR3 bases: TGTGCCAGCAGCCAAGAAGGTTCTAACGAGCAGTACTTC. Protein: CASSQEGSNEQYF.

This clonotype was counted at least ten times. The V gene is TRBV6-2 or TRBV6-3, the J gene TRBJ2-1; 7 bases map to TRBD1. The CDR3 runs 16 residues. Looked up from germline, CDR1 is MNHEY and CDR2 is SVGEGT. The J segment lost 2 bases and the V segment lost 6 bases, leaving 10 bases of the junction unmatched. The CDR3 sequence: CASSSPKGAAYNEQFF. The CDR3 region has the DNA TGTGCCAGCAGCTCCCCGAAGGGGGCGGCCTACAATGAGCAGTTCTTC.

This clonotype has ten or more counts. This rearrangement joins TRBV3-1 to TRBJ2-1, with TRBD2 as a possible D gene (6 bases). V was clipped by 0 bases and J by 4 bases, with 13 bases between them. This CDR3 has 16 amino acids. Germline V gene data show CDR1 as LGHDT and CDR2 as YNNKEL (reference sequence). CDR3 nucleotides: TGTGCCAGCAGCCAAGATTGGGCTAGCGCGTACAATGAGCAGTTCTTC. Translated: CASSQDWASAYNEQFF.

This clonotype was counted between two and nine times. The rearrangement uses TRBV5-1 and TRBJ2-1, with 10 bases identical to TRBD2. From germline, CDR1 is SGHRS and CDR2 YFSETQ. V dropped 2 bases and J dropped 4; count of bases not matched to a gene: 3. The CDR3 length is 15 residues. Here the CDR3 DNA reads TGCGCCAGCAGCTTAAGGACTAGCGGTTACAATGAGCAGTTCTTC. Translated: CASSLRTSGYNEQFF. Variable domain in full (rest from reference TRBV5-1 and TRBJ2-1): KAGVTQTPRYLIKTRGQQVTLSCSPISGHRSVSWYQQTPGQGLQFLFEYFSETQRNKGNFPGRFSGRQFSNSRSEMNVSTLELGDSALYLCASSLRTSGYNEQFFGPGTRLTVL.

The chain couples TRBV7-9 to TRBJ1-2; D is unresolved. V lost 7 bases and J lost 4, with 19 bases in between. Germline V gives CDR1 SEHNR, CDR2 FQNEAQ (reference sequence). The length of the CDR3 is 15 residues. The CDR3 protein is CASTPSDTGLYGYTF. DNA of the CDR3: TGTGCCAGCACCCCCAGTGACACGGGTCTCTATGGCTACACCTTC.

The chain combines TRBV7-2 with TRBJ2-1, with D maybe TRBD2 (5 bases). CDR1 is SGHTA and CDR2 is FQGNSA in the germline V gene. Trimming took 2 bases from V and 7 from J, leaving 12 bases between them. The CDR3 has 14 residues. The CDR3 DNA reads TGTGCCAGCAGCTTACTTAGGACGGGGAATGAGCAGTTCTTC. It translates to CASSLLRTGNEQFF.

This clonotype was detected ten times or more. This chain joins TRBV11-2 and TRBJ2-5; 7 bases fit TRBD2. V shed 4 bases and J 5 bases; nucleotides not matched to a gene: 7. The CDR3 runs 14 residues. From germline, CDR1 is SGHAT and CDR2 FQNNGV. CDR3 loop: CASSSGGTGETQYF. The CDR3 DNA is TGTGCCAGCAGCTCGGGGGGTACCGGGGAGACCCAGTACTTC.